This T cell receptor (delta chain) was sequenced in a study of gamma-delta T cells after stem cell transplantation. This clone was counted between two and nine times. Possible read error: a much larger clone is one base away. TCRdb processed the RT-PCR reads again with the CATT caller. The sample contains 3,000 to 4,000 delta-chain clones, 15% to 20% of which appear only once. The sequencing input was gamma-delta T cells. The source of this sequence is a human donor. It is not recorded whose cells these are; they may come from a transplant donor.

The CDR3 coding sequence is TGTGCCTGTGACGGCTGGGGAACCGATGAACTCATCTTT. It codes for CACDGWGTDELIF. The chain couples TRDV2 to TRDJ1, with D possibly matching TRDD3 (6 bases). The length of the CDR3 is 13 residues. CDR1 and CDR2 from the germline V gene are GEAIGNYY and EKD.